This T cell receptor (beta chain) appears in the sequencing data of a study of vaccination effects on CD4 cells after COVID-19. Study context: Participants each got two BNT162b2 or mRNA-1273 vaccine doses. A couple of convalescent patients provided samples 16 days and one week prevaccination.

Before sequencing, viral peptide pools were used by the ViraFEST assay to expand antigen-specific CD4+ T cells. With about 9 days of culture completed, CD4+ T cells were isolated. The person acquired a PCR-confirmed SARS-CoV-2 infection between March and December 2020. Half-medium exchanges with IL-2 medium took place on days 3 and 7. Trimming took 5 bases from V and 4 from J, leaving 9 bases between them. The germline CDR1 and CDR2 sequences are MNHEY and SVGAGI. This CDR3 contains 13 residues. A note on this clone: Its antigen is unknown.

Regarding the study as a whole: Late after vaccination, infection- and vaccine-induced clones showed marked clonal contraction.

Method: immunoSEQ multiplex PCR; TCRdb's copy keeps in-frame clones and lacks some. The sample holds 40,000 to 50,000 clones, roughly two thirds seen once. The chain combines TRBV6-5 with TRBJ1-3; D possibly corresponds to TRBD1 (6 bases). The source is a human donor who had a prior SARS-CoV-2 infection. Sample: CD4+ T cells from PBMCs cultured with a peptide pool, taken before COVID-19 vaccination. In DNA form, the CDR3 reads TGTGCCAGCAGTCGGGGGCCAGGAAACACCATATATTTT. It specifies CASSRGPGNTIYF.